These 24 T cell receptor beta chains were sequenced from one sample in a study of blood T cell repertoires in COVID-19. Using immunoSEQ multiplex PCR, the repertoire was profiled, and TCRdb retains in-frame clones only, with some absent. The sample lists around 300,000 clones, 80% to 95% occurring once. The specimen sequenced was peripheral blood. The source is a woman younger than 45 with COVID-19, enrolled during active disease.

This clone has just one count. The gene calls are TRBV7-2 and TRBJ2-7; the match to TRBD1 covers 7 bases. V shed 5 bases and J 2 bases; nucleotides not matched to a gene: 12. The CDR3 is made up of 16 amino acids. CDR1 and CDR2 from the germline V gene are SGHTA and FQGNSA. The DNA of the CDR3 is TGTGCCAGCAGCCTACGGACAGGCGACCCCACCTACGAGCAGTACTTC. It is translated as CASSLRTGDPTYEQYF.

CDR3 amino acids: CASSQTRVETQYF. CDR3 bases: TGTGCCAGCAGCCAAACGCGGGTCGAGACCCAGTACTTC. This chain uses TRBV3-1 (or the pseudogene TRBV3-2) with TRBJ2-5; perhaps TRBD2 as D (5 bases). CDR1 is LGHDT and CDR2 is YNNKEL in the germline V gene (reference sequence). The CDR3 covers 13 residues. Trimming left V 2 bases short and J 5 bases short, with 9 bases between.

The chain is built from TRBV28 and TRBJ2-7; 14 bases line up with TRBD2. This CDR3 region has 18 residues. Germline values: CDR1 MDHEN, CDR2 SYDVKM. Trimming at V came to 5 bases and at J to 0 bases, leaving 9 bases not matched to a gene. The DNA of the CDR3 is TGTGCCAGCAGTCCCTGGACTAGCGGGAGGACGAGCTCCTACGAGCAGTACTTC. Translated: CASSPWTSGRTSSYEQYF.

The chain joins TRBV9 to TRBJ2-1; 8 nucleotides match TRBD2. V was pared by 5 bases and J by 9 bases, with 10 bases of the junction left unmatched. The CDR3 runs 14 residues. Germline V gene lookup returns CDR1 SGDLS and CDR2 YYNGEE. CDR3 nucleotides: TGTGCCAGCAGTGGGAGCGGGAGTGTCGGTGAGCAGTTCTTC. Amino acid sequence: CASSGSGSVGEQFF.

The chain uses TRBV28 and TRBJ1-2; TRBD1 agrees at 9 bases. The length of the CDR3 is 18 residues. Per germline, CDR1 MDHEN and CDR2 SYDVKM. V lost 4 bases, J lost 0 bases, and 12 bases stayed unmatched. The DNA of the CDR3 is TGTGCCAGCAGTTCCGGGACAGGGCCCGGGAAAGCTAACTATGGCTACACCTTC. As protein: CASSSGTGPGKANYGYTF.

The chain uses TRBV11-2 and TRBJ1-3, with TRBD1 matching over 9 bases. The CDR3 has 16 amino acids. CDR1 and CDR2 (germline): SGHAT, FQNNGV. J lost 4 bases, V lost 3 bases, and 7 bases had no gene match. This chain's CDR3 is CASSFFSGTGGNTIYF. Written as DNA, the CDR3 is TGTGCCAGCAGCTTCTTTTCCGGGACAGGGGGAAACACCATATATTTT.

There are a few counts of this clone. The chain links TRBV3-1 (or the pseudogene TRBV3-2) to TRBJ1-6; D uncertain. The CDR3 consists of 13 residues. Trimming took off 5 bases at V and 7 bases at J, with 9 bases between the two ends. Germline assignment: CDR1 LGHDT and CDR2 YNNKEL (reference sequence). CDR3 sequence: CASSSTVNSPLHF. CDR3 nucleotide sequence: TGTGCCAGCAGCTCAACAGTGAATTCACCCCTCCACTTT.

The CDR3 is CATVSGTGGNEQFF. CDR3 DNA: TGTGCCACCGTCTCTGGGACCGGGGGCAATGAGCAGTTCTTC. V and J are TRBV2 and TRBJ2-1; a weak D match, TRBD2 (6 bases). Trimming left V 10 bases short and J 6 bases short, with 19 bases between. Germline CDR1 and CDR2: SNHLY and FYNNEI. The CDR3 has 14 amino acids.

The chain is built from TRBV4-3 and TRBJ2-3; 8 nucleotides match TRBD2. V dropped 0 bases and J dropped 6; count of bases not matched to a gene: 17. Germline V lookup: CDR1 LGHNA, CDR2 YSLEER. CDR3 length: 19 amino acids. As DNA, the CDR3 is TGCGCCAGCAGCCAAGATTGGGCCCCCGGGAGGGCCGAGGTGGATACGCAGTATTTT. Translation: CASSQDWAPGRAEVDTQYF.

This clone appeared once. The V call is TRBV11-2, the J call TRBJ2-2; 7 nucleotides align to TRBD1. This CDR3 is built from 17 residues. J was trimmed by 4 bases and V by 6 bases; bases with no gene match: 14. Germline V gives CDR1 SGHAT, CDR2 FQNNGV. As DNA, the CDR3 is TGTGCCAGCAGAGCCACAAGGGACAGAGGTCCCACCGGGGAGCTGTTTTTT. Its protein is CASRATRDRGPTGELFF.

This sequence joins TRBV4-2 and TRBJ1-2, with 8 bases identical to TRBD1. V was pared by 2 bases and J by 6 bases, with 11 bases of the junction left unmatched. CDR1 and CDR2 (germline): LGHNA, YNFKEQ. The CDR3 is 16 residues long. The DNA for the CDR3 is TGTGCCAGCAGCCAACACAGGGGGGCCGTCCAAGATGGCTACACCTTC. It is translated as CASSQHRGAVQDGYTF.

A remark on this clone: The sample has other DNA sequences that encode this CDR3 too. V usage is TRBV7-2 and J usage is TRBJ2-1; TRBD2 matches at 10 bases. CDR3 size: 14 residues. V dropped 4 bases and J dropped 7; count of bases not matched to a gene: 4. The germline V gene encodes CDR1 SGHTA and CDR2 FQGNSA. The chain's CDR3 is CASSSLAGRNEQFF. For the CDR3, the DNA is TGTGCCAGCAGCTCACTAGCGGGACGAAATGAGCAGTTCTTC.

The chain recombines TRBV11-2 with TRBJ2-3, with D unresolved. V was trimmed by 4 bases and J by 7 bases, leaving 15 bases between them. Germline CDR1 reads SGHAT; CDR2 reads FQNNGV. This CDR3 has 14 residues. The CDR3 coding sequence is TGTGCCAGCAGCTCCTCCCCGACTTCGCATACGCAGTATTTT. Protein product: CASSSSPTSHTQYF. The full variable domain, in which reference TRBV11-2 and TRBJ2-3 provide the parts outside the CDR3, is EAGVAQSPRYKIIEKRQSVAFWCNPISGHATLYWYQQILGQGPKLLIQFQNNGVVDDSQLPKDRFSAERLKGVDSTLKIQPAKLEDSAVYLCASSSSPTSHTQYFGPGTRLTVL.

The chain combines TRBV6-5 with TRBJ1-1, with no clear D. The V gene's germline CDR1 is MNHEY and CDR2 SVGAGI. This CDR3 contains 12 residues. V was shortened by 6 bases and J by 7 bases, with 12 bases between the two germline ends. In nucleotides, the CDR3 is TGTGCCAGCAGCTCCGTGGGAGTTGAAGCTTTCTTT. Translating it yields CASSSVGVEAFF.

The gene calls are TRBV6-5 and TRBJ1-2; 9 bases map to TRBD1. V lost 5 bases and J lost 5; bases outside the gene matches: 9. CDR3 length equals 15 residues. Germline lookup yields CDR1 MNHEY and CDR2 SVGAGI. CDR3 residues: CASSTPGTGTYGYTF. The CDR3 bases are TGTGCCAGCAGTACGCCCGGGACAGGGACTTATGGCTACACCTTC.

The chain employs TRBV19 and TRBJ2-7, with 9 bases lining up with TRBD1. V shed 4 bases and J 5 bases; nucleotides not matched to a gene: 6. CDR1 is LNHDA and CDR2 is SQIVND in the germline V gene (reference sequence). The CDR3 runs to 14 residues. The CDR3 spells CASSKGTGPNEQYF. CDR3 nucleotides: TGTGCCAGTAGTAAGGGGACAGGGCCAAACGAGCAGTACTTC.

The chain uses TRBV3-1 (or the pseudogene TRBV3-2) and TRBJ2-6, with 8 bases lining up with TRBD2. Germline V gives CDR1 LGHDT, CDR2 YNNKEL (reference sequence). The CDR3 spans 22 residues. V shed 4 bases, J shed 0 bases, and the junction held 20 bases outside the gene matches. The CDR3 protein is CASSRSYPGGRTASSGANVLTF. The CDR3 DNA is TGTGCCAGCAGCCGCTCCTACCCGGGGGGGAGGACCGCTAGCTCTGGGGCCAACGTCCTGACTTTC.

V and J are TRBV30 and TRBJ2-2, with D perhaps TRBD1 (7 bases). The CDR3 has 17 amino acids. V dropped 3 bases and J dropped 6 bases, with 23 bases sitting between them. The germline CDR1 and CDR2 sequences are GTSNPN and SVGIG (reference sequence). CDR3 DNA sequence: TGTGCCTGGAGCCTGACAGGGAGGCGGACTGAGTCCGGGGAGCTGTTTTTT. It specifies CAWSLTGRRTESGELFF.

CDR3 DNA: TGTGCCAGCAGCCGTGGGGCAGCGGGAAACACCATATATTTT. It is translated as CASSRGAAGNTIYF. The V call is TRBV6-5, the J call TRBJ1-3, with TRBD1 as a possible D gene (5 bases). This CDR3 is built from 14 residues. Germline-derived CDR1 and CDR2 are MNHEY and SVGAGI. With 6 bases removed from V and 4 bases from J, the gap between germline ends came to 13 bases.

V usage is TRBV5-1 and J usage is TRBJ2-7, with 9 bases matching TRBD1. The germline CDR1 and CDR2 sequences are SGHRS and YFSETQ. The J segment lost 6 bases and the V segment lost 2 bases, leaving 9 bases of the junction unmatched. This CDR3 spans 15 amino acids. This chain's CDR3 is CASSLAGTGNSEQYF. The CDR3 region has the DNA TGCGCCAGCAGCTTAGCCGGGACAGGGAACTCCGAGCAGTACTTC.

The chain carries TRBV6-5 and TRBJ2-2; 10 bases line up with TRBD1. The CDR3 has 16 residues. CDR1 MNHEY and CDR2 SVGAGI come from the germline V gene. J was trimmed by 5 bases and V by 4 bases; bases with no gene match: 7. Here the CDR3 DNA reads TGTGCCAGCAGTTCAAAGGGACAGGGGCATACCGGGGAGCTGTTTTTT. This codes for CASSSKGQGHTGELFF.

This rearrangement joins TRBV9 to TRBJ2-7, with 7 bases aligning to TRBD1. Germline CDR1 is SGDLS and CDR2 is YYNGEE. This CDR3 is 15 amino acids long. V was clipped by 0 bases and J by 5 bases; unmatched bases: 8. CDR3 coding DNA: TGTGCCAGCAGCGTAGGTGGCAGGGGGAGAGACGAGCAGTACTTC. This encodes CASSVGGRGRDEQYF.

The chain joins TRBV29-1 to TRBJ1-1; D remains unclear. Germline CDR1 is SQVTM and CDR2 is ANQGSEA. Trimming stripped 8 bases from V and 11 bases from J, with 18 bases between. The CDR3 has 11 residues. CDR3 protein: CSSGVGFGAFF. CDR3 DNA: TGCAGCTCCGGGGTGGGGTTTGGGGCTTTCTTT.

J is TRBJ1-1 and V is TRBV28, with D uncertain. The CDR3 length is 13 residues. V was trimmed by 3 bases and J by 2 bases, leaving 7 bases between them. CDR1 and CDR2 (germline): MDHEN, SYDVKM. CDR3 in amino acids: CASSFGRNTEAFF. The CDR3 DNA sequence: TGTGCCAGCAGTTTCGGTCGAAACACTGAAGCTTTCTTT.